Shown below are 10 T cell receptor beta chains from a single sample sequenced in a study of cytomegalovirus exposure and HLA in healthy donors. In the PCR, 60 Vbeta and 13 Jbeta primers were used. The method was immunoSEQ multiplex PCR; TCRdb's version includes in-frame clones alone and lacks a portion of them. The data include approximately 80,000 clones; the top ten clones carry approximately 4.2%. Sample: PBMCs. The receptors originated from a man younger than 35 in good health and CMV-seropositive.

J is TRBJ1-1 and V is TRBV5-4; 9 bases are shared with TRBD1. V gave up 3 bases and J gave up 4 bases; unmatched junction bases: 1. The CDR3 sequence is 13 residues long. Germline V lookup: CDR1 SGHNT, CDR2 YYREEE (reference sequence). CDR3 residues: CASSSTGGTEAFF. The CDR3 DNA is TGTGCCAGCAGCTCGACAGGGGGCACTGAAGCTTTCTTT.

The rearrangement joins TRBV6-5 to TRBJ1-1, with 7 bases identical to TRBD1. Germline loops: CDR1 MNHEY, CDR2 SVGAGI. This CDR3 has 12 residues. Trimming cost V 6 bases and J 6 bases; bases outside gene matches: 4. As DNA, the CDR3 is TGTGCCAGCAGAAACAGGGGAGCTGAAGCTTTCTTT. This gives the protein CASRNRGAEAFF.

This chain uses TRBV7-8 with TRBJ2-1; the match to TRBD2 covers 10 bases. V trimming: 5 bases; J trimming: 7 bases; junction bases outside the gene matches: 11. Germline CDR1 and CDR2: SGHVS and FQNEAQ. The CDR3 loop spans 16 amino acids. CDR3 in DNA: TGTGCCAGCAGCCCTCGGGGAGGGACTAGCGTTAATGAGCAGTTCTTC. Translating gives CASSPRGGTSVNEQFF. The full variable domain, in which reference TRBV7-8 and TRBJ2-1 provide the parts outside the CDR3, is GAGVSQSPRYKVAKRGQDVALRCDPISGHVSLFWYQQALGQGPEFLTYFQNEAQLDKSGLPSDRFFAERPEGSVSTLKIQRTQQEDSAVYLCASSPRGGTSVNEQFFGPGTRLTVL.

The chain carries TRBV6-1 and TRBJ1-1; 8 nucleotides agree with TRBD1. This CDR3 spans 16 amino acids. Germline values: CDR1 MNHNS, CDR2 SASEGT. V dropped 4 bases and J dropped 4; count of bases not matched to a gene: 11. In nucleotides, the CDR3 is TGTGCCAGCAGTGGTCCCCTAGGGACAGGTGGCACTGAAGCTTTCTTT. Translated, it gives CASSGPLGTGGTEAFF.

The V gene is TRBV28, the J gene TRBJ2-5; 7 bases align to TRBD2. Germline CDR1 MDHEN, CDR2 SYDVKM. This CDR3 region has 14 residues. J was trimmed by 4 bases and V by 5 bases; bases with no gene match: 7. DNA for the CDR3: TGTGCCAGCAGTGTCCAATCGGGGGGAGAGACCCAGTACTTC. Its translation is CASSVQSGGETQYF.

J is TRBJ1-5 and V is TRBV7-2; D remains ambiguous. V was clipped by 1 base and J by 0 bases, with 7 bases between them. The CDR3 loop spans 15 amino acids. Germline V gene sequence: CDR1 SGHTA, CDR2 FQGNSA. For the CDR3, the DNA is TGTGCCAGCAGCTTAGGAGGGTATAGCAATCAGCCCCAGCATTTT. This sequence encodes CASSLGGYSNQPQHF.

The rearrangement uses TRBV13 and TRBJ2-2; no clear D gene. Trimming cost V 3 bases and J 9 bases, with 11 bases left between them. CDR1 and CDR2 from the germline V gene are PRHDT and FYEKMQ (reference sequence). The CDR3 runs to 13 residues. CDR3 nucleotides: TGTGCCAGCAGCTTCGGCGGATCCCGGGAGCTGTTTTTT. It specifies CASSFGGSRELFF.

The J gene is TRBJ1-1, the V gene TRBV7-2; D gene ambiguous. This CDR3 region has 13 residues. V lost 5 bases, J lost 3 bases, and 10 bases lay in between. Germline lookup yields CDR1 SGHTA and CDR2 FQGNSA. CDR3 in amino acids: CASSHSPDTEAFF. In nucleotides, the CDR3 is TGTGCCAGCAGCCACAGCCCGGACACTGAAGCTTTCTTT.

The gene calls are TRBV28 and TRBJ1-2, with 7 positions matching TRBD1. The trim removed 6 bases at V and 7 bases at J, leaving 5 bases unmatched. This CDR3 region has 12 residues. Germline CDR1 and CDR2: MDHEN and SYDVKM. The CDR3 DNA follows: TGTGCCAGCAGAGACAGGGTCTTTGGCTACACCTTC. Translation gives CASRDRVFGYTF.

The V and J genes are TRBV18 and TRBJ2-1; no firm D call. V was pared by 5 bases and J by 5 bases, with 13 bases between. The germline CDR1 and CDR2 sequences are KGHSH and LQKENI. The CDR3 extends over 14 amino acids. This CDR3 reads CASSGRIADNEQFF. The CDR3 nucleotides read TGTGCCAGCTCAGGTAGGATAGCCGACAATGAGCAGTTCTTC.